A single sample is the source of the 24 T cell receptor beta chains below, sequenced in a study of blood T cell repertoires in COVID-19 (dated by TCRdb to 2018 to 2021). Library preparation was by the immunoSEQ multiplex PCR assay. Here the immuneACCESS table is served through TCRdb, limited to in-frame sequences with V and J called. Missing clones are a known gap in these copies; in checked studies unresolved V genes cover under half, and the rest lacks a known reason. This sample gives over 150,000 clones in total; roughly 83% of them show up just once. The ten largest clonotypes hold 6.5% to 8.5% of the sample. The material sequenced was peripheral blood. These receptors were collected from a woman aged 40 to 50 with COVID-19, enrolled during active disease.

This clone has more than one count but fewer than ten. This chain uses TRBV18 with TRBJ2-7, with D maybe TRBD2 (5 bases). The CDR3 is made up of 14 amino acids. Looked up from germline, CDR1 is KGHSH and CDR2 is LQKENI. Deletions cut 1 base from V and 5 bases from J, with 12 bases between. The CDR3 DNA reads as TGTGCCAGCTCACCACGCTACGGACTCGACGAGCAGTACTTC. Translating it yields CASSPRYGLDEQYF.

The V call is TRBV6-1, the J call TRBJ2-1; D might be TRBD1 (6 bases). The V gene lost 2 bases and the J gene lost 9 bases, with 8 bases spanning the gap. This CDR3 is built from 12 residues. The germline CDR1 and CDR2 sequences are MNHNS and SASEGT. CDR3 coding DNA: TGTGCCAGCAGTGAAACAGGGAGTGAGCAGTTCTTC. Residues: CASSETGSEQFF.

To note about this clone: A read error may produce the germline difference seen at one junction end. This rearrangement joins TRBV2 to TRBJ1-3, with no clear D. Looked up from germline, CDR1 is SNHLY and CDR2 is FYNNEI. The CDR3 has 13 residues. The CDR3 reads CASSEALGNTIYF. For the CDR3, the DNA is TGTGCCAGCAGCGAAGCTCTTGGAAACACCATATATTTT.

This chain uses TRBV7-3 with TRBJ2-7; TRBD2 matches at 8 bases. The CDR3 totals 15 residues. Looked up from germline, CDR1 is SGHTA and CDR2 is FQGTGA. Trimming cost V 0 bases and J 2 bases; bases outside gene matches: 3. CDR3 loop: CASSLTGLGPYEQYF. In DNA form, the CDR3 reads TGTGCCAGCAGCTTAACGGGACTAGGACCCTACGAGCAGTACTTC.

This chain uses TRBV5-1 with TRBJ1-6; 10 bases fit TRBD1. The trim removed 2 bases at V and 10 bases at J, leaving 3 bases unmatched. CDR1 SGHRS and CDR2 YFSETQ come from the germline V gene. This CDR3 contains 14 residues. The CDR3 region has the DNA TGCGCCAGCAGCTTTGGACAGGGGGGCTCACCCCTCCACTTT. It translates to CASSFGQGGSPLHF.

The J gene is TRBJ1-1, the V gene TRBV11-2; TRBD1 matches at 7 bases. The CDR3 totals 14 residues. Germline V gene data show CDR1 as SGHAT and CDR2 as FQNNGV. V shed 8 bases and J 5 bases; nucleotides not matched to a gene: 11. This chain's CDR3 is CASGRQGSKTEAFF. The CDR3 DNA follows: TGTGCCAGCGGCCGACAGGGTAGTAAGACTGAAGCTTTCTTT.

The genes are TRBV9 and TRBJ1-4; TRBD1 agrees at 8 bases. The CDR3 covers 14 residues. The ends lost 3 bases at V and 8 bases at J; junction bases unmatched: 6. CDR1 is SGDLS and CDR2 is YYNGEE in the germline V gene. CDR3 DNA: TGTGCCAGCAGCGAGGACAGGGAGGAGGAAAAACTGTTTTTT. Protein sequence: CASSEDREEEKLFF.

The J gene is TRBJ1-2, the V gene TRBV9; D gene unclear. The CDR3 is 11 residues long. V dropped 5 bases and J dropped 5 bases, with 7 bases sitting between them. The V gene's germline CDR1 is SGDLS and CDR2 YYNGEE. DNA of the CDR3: TGTGCCAGCAGGGCCGGGTATGGCTACACCTTC. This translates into CASRAGYGYTF. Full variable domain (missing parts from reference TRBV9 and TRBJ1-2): DSGVTQTPKHLITATGQRVTLRCSPRSGDLSVYWYQQSLDQGLQFLIQYYNGEERAKGNILERFSAQQFPDLHSELNLSSLELGDSALYFCASRAGYGYTFGSGTRLTVV.

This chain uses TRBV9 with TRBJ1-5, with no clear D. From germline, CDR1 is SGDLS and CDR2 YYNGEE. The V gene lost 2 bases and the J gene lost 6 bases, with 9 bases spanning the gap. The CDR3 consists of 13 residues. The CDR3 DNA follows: TGTGCCAGCAGCGTTAGCGGGATTCAGCCCCAGCATTTT. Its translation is CASSVSGIQPQHF.

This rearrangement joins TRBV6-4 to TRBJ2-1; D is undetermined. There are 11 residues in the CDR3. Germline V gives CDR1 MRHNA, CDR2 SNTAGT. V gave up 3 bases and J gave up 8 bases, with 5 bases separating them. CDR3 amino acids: CASSDYYEQFF. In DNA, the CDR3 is TGTGCCAGCAGTGATTACTATGAGCAGTTCTTC.

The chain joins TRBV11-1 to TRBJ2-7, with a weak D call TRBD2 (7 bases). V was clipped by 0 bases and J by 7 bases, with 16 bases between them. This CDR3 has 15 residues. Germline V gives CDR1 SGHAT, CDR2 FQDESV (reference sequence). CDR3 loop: CASSLATGRVEEQYF. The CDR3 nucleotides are TGTGCCAGCAGCTTAGCCACAGGGAGGGTGGAGGAGCAGTACTTC.

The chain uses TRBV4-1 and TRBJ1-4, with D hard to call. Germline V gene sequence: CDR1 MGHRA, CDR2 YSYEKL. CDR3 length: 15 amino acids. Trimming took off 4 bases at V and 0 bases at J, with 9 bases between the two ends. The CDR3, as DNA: TGCGCCAGCAGCCCCCCCCGTGCAACTAATGAAAAACTGTTTTTT. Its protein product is CASSPPRATNEKLFF.

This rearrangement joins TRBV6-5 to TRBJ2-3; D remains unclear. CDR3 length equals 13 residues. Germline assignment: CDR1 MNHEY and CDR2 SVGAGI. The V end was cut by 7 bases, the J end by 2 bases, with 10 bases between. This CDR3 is CASTRGFTDTQYF. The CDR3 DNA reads TGTGCCAGCACGCGAGGATTCACAGATACGCAGTATTTT.

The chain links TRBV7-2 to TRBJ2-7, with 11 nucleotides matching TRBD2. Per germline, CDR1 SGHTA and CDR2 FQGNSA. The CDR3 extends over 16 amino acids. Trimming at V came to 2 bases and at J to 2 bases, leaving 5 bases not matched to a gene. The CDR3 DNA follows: TGTGCCAGCAGCTTAACCGGGACTAGCGGTGCCTACGAGCAGTACTTC. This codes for CASSLTGTSGAYEQYF. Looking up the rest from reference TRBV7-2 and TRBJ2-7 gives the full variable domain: GAGVSQSPSNKVTEKGKDVELRCDPISGHTALYWYRQSLGQGLEFLIYFQGNSAPDKSGLPSDRFSAERTGGSVSTLTIQRTQQEDSAVYLCASSLTGTSGAYEQYFGPGTRLTVT.

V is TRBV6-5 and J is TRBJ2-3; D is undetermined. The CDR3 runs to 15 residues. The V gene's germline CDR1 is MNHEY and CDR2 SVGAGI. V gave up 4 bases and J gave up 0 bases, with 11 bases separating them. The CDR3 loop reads CASSSRRVSTDTQYF. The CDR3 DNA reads TGTGCCAGCAGTTCTCGGAGAGTGAGCACAGATACGCAGTATTTT.

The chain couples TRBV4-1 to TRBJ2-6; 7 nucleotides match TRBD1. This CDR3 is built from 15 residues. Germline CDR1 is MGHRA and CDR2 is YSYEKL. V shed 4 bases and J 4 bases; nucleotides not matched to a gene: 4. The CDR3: CASSLDRAGANVLTF. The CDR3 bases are TGCGCCAGCAGCCTCGACAGGGCCGGGGCCAACGTCCTGACTTTC.

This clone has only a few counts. In DNA, the CDR3 is TGTGCCAGCACCTTAGATACCGCTGAGCAGTTCTTC. This sequence encodes CASTLDTAEQFF. V and J are TRBV28 and TRBJ2-1, with D unclear. Looked up from germline, CDR1 is MDHEN and CDR2 is SYDVKM. The CDR3 loop spans 12 amino acids. V was trimmed by 7 bases and J by 9 bases, leaving 13 bases between them.

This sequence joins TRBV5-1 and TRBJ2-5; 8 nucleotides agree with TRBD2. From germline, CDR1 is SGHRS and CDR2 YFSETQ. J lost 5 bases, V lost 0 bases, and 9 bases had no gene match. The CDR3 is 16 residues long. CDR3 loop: CASSLGGGPGDETQYF. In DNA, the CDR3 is TGCGCCAGCAGCTTGGGCGGGGGGCCCGGCGATGAGACCCAGTACTTC.

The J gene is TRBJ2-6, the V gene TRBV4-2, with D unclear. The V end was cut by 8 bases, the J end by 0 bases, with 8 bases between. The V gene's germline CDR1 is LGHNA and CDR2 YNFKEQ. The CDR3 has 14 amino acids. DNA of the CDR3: TGTGCCAGCGAAAGCTACTCTGGGGCCAACGTCCTGACTTTC. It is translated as CASESYSGANVLTF.

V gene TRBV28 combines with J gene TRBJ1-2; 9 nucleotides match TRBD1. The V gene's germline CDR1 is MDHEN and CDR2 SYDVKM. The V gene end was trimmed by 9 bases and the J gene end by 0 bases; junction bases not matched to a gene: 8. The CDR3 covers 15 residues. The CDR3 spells CASGTGRFPNYGYTF. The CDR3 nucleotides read TGTGCCAGTGGGACAGGGCGGTTTCCTAACTATGGCTACACCTTC.

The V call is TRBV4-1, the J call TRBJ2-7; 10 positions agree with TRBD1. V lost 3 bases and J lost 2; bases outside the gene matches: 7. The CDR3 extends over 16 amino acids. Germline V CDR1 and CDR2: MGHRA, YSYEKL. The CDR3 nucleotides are TGCGCCAGCAGCCAGGACCCGACAGGGGGCCCCTACGAGCAGTACTTC. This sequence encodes CASSQDPTGGPYEQYF.

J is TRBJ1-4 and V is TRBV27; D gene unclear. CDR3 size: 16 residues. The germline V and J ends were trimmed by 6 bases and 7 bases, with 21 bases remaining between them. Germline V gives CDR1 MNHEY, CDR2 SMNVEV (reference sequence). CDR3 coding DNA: TGTGCCAGCAGACGACAACGGGAATGGGTCGGTGAAAAACTGTTTTTT. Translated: CASRRQREWVGEKLFF.

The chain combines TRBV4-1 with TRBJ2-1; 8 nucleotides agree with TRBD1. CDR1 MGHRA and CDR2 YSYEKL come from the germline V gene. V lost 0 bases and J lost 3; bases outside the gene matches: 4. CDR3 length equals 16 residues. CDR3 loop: CASSQEWTGLYNEQFF. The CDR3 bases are TGCGCCAGCAGCCAAGAGTGGACAGGGCTCTACAATGAGCAGTTCTTC.

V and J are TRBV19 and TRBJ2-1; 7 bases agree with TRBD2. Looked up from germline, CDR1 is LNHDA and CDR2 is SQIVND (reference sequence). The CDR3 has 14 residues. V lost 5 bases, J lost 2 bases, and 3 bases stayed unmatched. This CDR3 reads CASSWGGAYNEQFF. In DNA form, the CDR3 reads TGTGCCAGTAGTTGGGGGGGAGCCTACAATGAGCAGTTCTTC. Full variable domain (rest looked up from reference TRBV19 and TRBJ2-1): DGGITQSPKYLFRKEGQNVTLSCEQNLNHDAMYWYRQDPGQGLRLIYYSQIVNDFQKGDIAEGYSVSREKKESFPLTVTSAQKNPTAFYLCASSWGGAYNEQFFGPGTRLTVL.